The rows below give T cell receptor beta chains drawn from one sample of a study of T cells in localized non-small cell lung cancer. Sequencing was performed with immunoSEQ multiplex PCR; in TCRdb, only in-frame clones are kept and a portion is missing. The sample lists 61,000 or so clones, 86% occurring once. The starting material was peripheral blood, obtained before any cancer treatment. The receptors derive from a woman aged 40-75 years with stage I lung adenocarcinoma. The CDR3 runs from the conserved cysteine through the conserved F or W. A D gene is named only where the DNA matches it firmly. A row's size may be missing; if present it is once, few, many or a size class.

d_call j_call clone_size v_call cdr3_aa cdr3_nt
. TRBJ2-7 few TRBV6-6 CASSYSGTTLDEQYF TGTGCCAGCAGTTACTCAGGTACTACTCTTGACGAGCAGTACTTC
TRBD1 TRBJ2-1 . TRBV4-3 CASSHSGQGANEQFF TGCGCCAGCAGCCACTCGGGACAGGGGGCGAATGAGCAGTTCTTC
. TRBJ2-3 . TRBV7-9 CASSLTLTQQYF TGTGCCAGCAGCTTAACTCTAACCCAGCAGTATTTT
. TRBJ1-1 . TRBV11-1 CASRPPGQMNTEAFF TGTGCCAGCAGACCACCCGGACAGATGAACACTGAAGCTTTCTTT
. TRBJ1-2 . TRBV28 CASRGGGRTESGYTF TGTGCCAGCAGAGGGGGGGGGAGAACGGAGAGTGGCTACACCTTC
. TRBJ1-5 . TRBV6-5 CASAKGGNQPQHF TGTGCCAGCGCCAAAGGGGGGAATCAGCCCCAGCATTTT
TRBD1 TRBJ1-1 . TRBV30 CAWSVIRGSEAFF TGTGCCTGGAGTGTTATCAGGGGGAGTGAAGCTTTCTTT
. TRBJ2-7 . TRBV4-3 CASSQDGTGEQYF TGCGCCAGCAGCCAAGATGGTACAGGCGAGCAGTACTTC
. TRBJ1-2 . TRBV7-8 CASLGANTQYGYTF TGTGCCAGCCTCGGGGCAAACACGCAGTATGGCTACACCTTC
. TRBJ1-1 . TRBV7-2 CASSSQGPGNTEAFF TGTGCCAGCAGCTCTCAGGGGCCTGGGAACACTGAAGCTTTCTTT
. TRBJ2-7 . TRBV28 CASCRPQGHYEQYF TGTGCCAGTTGTCGCCCGCAGGGACACTACGAGCAGTACTTC